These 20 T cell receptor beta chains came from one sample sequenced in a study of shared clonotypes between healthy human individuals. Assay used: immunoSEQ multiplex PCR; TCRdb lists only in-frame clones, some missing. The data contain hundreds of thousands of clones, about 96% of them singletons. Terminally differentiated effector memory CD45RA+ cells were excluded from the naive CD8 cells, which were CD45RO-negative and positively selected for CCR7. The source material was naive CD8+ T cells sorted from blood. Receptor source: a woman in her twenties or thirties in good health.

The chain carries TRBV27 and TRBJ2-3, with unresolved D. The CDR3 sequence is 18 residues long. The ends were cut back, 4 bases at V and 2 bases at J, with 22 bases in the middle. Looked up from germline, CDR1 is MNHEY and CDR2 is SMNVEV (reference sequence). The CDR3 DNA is TGTGCCAGCAGTTCTCTCCCCTCCGGGCGGAGATACACAGATACGCAGTATTTT. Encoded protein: CASSSLPSGRRYTDTQYF.

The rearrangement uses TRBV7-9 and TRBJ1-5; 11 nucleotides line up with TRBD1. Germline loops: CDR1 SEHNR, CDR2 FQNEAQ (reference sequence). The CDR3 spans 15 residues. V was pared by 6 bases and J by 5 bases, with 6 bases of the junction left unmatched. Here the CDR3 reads CASSTGTGGHQPQHF. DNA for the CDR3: TGTGCCAGCAGTACCGGGACAGGGGGTCATCAGCCCCAGCATTTT.

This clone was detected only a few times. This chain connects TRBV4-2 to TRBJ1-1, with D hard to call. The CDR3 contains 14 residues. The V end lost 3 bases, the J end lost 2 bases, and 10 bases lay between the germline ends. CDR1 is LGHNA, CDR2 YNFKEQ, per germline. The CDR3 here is CASSQGQRNTEAFF. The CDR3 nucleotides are TGTGCCAGCAGCCAGGGTCAGAGAAACACTGAAGCTTTCTTT.

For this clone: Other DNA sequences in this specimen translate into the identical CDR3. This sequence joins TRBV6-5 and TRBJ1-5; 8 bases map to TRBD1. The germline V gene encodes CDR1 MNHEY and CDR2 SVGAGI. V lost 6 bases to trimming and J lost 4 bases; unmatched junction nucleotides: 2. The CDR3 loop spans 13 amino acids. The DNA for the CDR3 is TGTGCCAGCAGAGGACAGGGAAATCAGCCCCAGCATTTT. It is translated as CASRGQGNQPQHF.

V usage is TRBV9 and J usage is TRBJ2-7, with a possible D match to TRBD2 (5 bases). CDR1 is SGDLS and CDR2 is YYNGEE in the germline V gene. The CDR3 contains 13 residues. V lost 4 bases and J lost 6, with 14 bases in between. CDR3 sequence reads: CASSPEAGVEQYF. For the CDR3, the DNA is TGTGCCAGCAGCCCTGAGGCCGGGGTCGAGCAGTACTTC. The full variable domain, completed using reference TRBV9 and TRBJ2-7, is DSGVTQTPKHLITATGQRVTLRCSPRSGDLSVYWYQQSLDQGLQFLIQYYNGEERAKGNILERFSAQQFPDLHSELNLSSLELGDSALYFCASSPEAGVEQYFGPGTRLTVT.

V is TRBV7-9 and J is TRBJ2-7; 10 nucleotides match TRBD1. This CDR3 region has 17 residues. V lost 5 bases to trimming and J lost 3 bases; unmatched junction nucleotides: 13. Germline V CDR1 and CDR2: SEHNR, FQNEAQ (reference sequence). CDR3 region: CASSPPLVGTGVYEQYF. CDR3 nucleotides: TGTGCCAGCAGCCCACCTTTAGTTGGGACAGGGGTCTACGAGCAGTACTTC.

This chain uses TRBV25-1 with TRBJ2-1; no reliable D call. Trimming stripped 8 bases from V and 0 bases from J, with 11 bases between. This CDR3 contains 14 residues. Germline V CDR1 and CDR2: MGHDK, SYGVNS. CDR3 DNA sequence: TGTGCCAGCGGAGTGACCGGCTCCTACAATGAGCAGTTCTTC. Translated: CASGVTGSYNEQFF.

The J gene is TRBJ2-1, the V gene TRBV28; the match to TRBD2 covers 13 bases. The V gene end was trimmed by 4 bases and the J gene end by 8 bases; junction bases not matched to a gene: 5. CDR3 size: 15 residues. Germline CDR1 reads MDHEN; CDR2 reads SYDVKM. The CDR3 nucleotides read TGTGCCAGCAGTTGGACTAGCGGGAGCATGGATGAGCAGTTCTTC. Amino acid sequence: CASSWTSGSMDEQFF.

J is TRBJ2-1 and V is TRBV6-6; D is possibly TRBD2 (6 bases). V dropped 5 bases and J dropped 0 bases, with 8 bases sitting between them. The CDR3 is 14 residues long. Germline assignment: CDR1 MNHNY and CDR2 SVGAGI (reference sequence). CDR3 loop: CASSETSSYNEQFF. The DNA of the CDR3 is TGTGCCAGCAGTGAGACTAGCTCCTACAATGAGCAGTTCTTC.

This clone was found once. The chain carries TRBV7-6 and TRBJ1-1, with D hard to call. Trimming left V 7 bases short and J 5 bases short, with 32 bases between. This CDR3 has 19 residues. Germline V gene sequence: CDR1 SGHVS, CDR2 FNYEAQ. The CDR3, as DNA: TGTGCCAGCACCCCAGACTCATATCATCCGGGCTACCCGGAGACTGAAGCTTTCTTT. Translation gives CASTPDSYHPGYPETEAFF.

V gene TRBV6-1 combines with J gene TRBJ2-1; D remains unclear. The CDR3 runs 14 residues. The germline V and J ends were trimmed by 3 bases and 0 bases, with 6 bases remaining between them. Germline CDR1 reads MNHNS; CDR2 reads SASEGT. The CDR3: CASSDMSSYNEQFF. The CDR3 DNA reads TGTGCCAGCAGTGATATGAGCTCCTACAATGAGCAGTTCTTC.

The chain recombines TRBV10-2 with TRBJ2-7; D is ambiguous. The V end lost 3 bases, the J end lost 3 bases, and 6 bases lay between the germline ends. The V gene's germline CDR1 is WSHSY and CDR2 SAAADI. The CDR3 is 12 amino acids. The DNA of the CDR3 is TGCGCCAGCAGTGAAGGGTACTACGAGCAGTACTTC. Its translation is CASSEGYYEQYF.

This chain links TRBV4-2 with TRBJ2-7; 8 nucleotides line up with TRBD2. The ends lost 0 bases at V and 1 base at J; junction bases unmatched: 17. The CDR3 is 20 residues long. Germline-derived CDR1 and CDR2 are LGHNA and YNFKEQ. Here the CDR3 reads CASSQDATSGIGAISYEQYF. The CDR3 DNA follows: TGTGCCAGCAGCCAAGACGCCACTAGCGGAATAGGAGCCATTTCCTACGAGCAGTACTTC.

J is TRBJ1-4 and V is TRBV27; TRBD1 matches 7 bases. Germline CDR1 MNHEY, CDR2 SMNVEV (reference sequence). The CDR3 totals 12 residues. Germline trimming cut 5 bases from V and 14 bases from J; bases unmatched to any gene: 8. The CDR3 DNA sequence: TGTGCCAGCAGTGTACTGGGACAGTCGCTGTTTTTT. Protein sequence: CASSVLGQSLFF.

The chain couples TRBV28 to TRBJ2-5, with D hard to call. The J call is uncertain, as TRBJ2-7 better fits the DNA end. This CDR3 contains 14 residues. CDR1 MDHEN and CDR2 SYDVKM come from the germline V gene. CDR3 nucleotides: TGTGCCAGCAGTTTACCGAGCGTTTACTACGAGCAGTACTTC. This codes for CASSLPSVYYEQYF.

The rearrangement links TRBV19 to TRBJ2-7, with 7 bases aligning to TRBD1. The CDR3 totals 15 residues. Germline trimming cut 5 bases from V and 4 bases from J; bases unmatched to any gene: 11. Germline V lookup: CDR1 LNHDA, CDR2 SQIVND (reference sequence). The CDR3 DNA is TGTGCCAGTAGTCAATCGACAGGGAGCGTATACGAGCAGTACTTC. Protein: CASSQSTGSVYEQYF.

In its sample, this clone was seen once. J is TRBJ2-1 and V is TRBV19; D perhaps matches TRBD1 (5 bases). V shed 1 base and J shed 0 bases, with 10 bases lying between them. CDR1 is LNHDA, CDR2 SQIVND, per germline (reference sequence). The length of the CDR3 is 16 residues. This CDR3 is CASSIAQGSSYNEQFF. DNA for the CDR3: TGTGCCAGTAGTATAGCGCAGGGAAGCTCCTACAATGAGCAGTTCTTC.

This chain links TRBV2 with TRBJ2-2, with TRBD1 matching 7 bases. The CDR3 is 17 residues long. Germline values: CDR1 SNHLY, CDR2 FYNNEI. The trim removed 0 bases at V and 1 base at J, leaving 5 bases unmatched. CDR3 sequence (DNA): TGTGCCAGCAGTGAAGCGTTGGGGACAGTGAACACCGGGGAGCTGTTTTTT. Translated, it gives CASSEALGTVNTGELFF.

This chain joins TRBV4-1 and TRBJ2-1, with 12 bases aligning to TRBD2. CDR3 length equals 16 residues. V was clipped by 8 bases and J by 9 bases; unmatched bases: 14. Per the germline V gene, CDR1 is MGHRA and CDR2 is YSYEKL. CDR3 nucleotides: TGCGCCAGCTCTGACTGGCTAGCGGGAGGGTTGGGTGAGCAGTTCTTC. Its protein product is CASSDWLAGGLGEQFF.

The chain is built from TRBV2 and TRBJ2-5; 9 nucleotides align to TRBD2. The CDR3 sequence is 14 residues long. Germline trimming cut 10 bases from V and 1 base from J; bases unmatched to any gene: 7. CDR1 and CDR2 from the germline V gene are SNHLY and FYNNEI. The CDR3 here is CAIRTSAFQETQYF. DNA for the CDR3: TGTGCCATCCGGACTAGCGCCTTCCAAGAGACCCAGTACTTC.